This TCR beta chain was profiled in a study of tumor-infiltrating lymphocytes in primary liver carcinoma. The trim removed 4 bases at V and 6 bases at J, leaving 10 bases unmatched. The CDR3 spans 15 residues. From germline, CDR1 is SQVTM and CDR2 ANQGSEA. With a constant-region primer, TCR beta cDNA was made from 450 to 550 ng of total RNA. It was through three nested multiplex PCR rounds of slightly modified ARM-PCR that TCR beta libraries arose. Running ten to eleven cycles apiece, the first two PCR rounds relied on TRBV1-TRBV30 forward primers together with a C-beta reverse primer. Via MiXCR, TCRdb re-called the multiplex PCR reads, giving one row per CDR3 protein. The sample includes 300,000 to 350,000 distinct CDR3 sequences, roughly three fifths of them seen just once. Both blood RNA, taken from unsorted whole blood, and germline DNA were extracted. These patients lived with chronic HBV infection and had never been treated. A sample of roughly 4 milliliters of peripheral blood was taken before surgery.

As regards this clonotype: A read error may be the cause here, since a much bigger clone is one base away.

The sequence was obtained from a woman in her 30s with primary liver carcinoma and hepatitis B virus infection. This sequence joins TRBV29-1 and TRBJ2-2, with 8 bases matching TRBD2. The sample comprised peripheral blood. CDR3 in DNA: TGCAGCGTTGCAACCAGCGGGAGTATATCCGGGGAGCTGTTTTTT. It specifies CSVATSGSISGELFF.